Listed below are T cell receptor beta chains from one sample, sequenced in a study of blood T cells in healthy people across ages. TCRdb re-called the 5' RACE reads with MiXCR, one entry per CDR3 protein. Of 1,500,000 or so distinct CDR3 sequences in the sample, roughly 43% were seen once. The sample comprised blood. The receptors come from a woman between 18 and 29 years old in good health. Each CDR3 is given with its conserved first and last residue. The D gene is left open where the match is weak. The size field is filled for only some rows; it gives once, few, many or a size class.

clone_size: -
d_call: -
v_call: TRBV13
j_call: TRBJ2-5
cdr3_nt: TGTGCCAGCAGCCACACAGGGCAAGAGCAGTACTTC
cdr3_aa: CASSHTGQEQYF

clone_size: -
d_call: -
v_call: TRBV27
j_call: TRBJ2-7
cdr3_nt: TGTGCCAGCAGTCTATCATCGGGTCAGTACGAGCAGTACTTC
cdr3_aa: CASSLSSGQYEQYF

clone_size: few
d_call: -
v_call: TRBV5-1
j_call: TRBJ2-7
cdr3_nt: TGCGCCAGCAGCTTGGTGGTTGCAGGGCCCGACGAGCAGTACTTC
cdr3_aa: CASSLVVAGPDEQYF

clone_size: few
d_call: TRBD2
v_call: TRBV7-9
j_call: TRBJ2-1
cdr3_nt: TGTGCCAGCAGCACACGGACTAGCGGGAGATACAATGAGCAGTTCTTC
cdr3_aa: CASSTRTSGRYNEQFF

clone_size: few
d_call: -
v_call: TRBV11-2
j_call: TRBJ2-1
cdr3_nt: TGTGCCAGCAGCACGGGACGGAACTCCTACAATGAGCAGTTCTTC
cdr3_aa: CASSTGRNSYNEQFF

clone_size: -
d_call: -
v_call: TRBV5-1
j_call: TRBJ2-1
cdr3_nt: TGCGCCAGCAGCTTGGAAGGACAGCCTTACAATGAGCAGTTCTTC
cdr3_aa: CASSLEGQPYNEQFF

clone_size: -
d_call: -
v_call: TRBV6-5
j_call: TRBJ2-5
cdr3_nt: TGTGCCAGCAGTTACTCGAAACTAACCCAAGAGACCCAGTACTTC
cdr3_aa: CASSYSKLTQETQYF

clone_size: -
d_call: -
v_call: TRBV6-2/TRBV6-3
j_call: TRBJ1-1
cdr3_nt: TGTGCCAGCATCAAAGGGACGGGAATGATAGCTTTCTTT
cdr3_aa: CASIKGTGMIAFF

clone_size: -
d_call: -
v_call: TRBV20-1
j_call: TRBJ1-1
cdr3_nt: TGCAGTGCTAGAGACTGGTCAACTTACGACAGGACGAACACTGAAGCTTTCTTT
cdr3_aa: CSARDWSTYDRTNTEAFF

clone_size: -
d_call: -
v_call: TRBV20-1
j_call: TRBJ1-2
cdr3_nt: TGCAGTGCCGCCGGGACGGACTATGGCTACACCTTC
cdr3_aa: CSAAGTDYGYTF

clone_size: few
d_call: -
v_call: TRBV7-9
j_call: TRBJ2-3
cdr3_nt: TGTGCCAGCAGCTTAGACGGGAAAGGAGAGCAGTATTTT
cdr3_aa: CASSLDGKGEQYF

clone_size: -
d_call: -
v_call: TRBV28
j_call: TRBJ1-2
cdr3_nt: TGTGCCAGCAGTTCGATTGCCGGGGTGTATGGCTACACCTTC
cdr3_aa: CASSSIAGVYGYTF

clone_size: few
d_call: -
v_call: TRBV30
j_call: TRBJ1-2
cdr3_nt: TGTGCCTGGACCCCCGCGAGGGCAACGGGTGGCTACACCTTC
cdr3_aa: CAWTPARATGGYTF

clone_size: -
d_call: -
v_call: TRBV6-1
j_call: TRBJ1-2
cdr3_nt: TGTGCCAGCAGTGAAGTAGGCTACACCTTC
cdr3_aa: CASSEVGYTF

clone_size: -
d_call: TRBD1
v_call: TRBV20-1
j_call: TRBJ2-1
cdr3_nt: TGCAGTGCCGCGACCGGGACAGCGAGCTCCTACAATGAGCAGTTCTTC
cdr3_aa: CSAATGTASSYNEQFF

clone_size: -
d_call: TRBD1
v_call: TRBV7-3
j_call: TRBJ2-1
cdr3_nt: TGTGCCAGCAGTCTCAGGGGGTCAAACAATGAGCAGTTCTTC
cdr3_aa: CASSLRGSNNEQFF

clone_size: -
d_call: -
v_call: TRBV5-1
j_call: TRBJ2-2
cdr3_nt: TGCGCCAGCAGCTTCACCCAGGGACTTCCTGGGACCGGGGAGCTGTTTTTT
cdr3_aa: CASSFTQGLPGTGELFF

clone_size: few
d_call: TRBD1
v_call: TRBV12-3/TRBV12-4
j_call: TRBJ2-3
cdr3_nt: TGTGCCAGCACCGATCCCAGGGGGAACACAGATACGCAGTATTTT
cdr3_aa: CASTDPRGNTDTQYF